The clone carrying this T cell receptor (beta chain) was seen many times. Its antigen remains unknown. The data derive from a study of early T cells in non-severe SARS-CoV-2 infection. Background on the study: The study sequenced bulk RNA from unsorted whole blood, with chains unpaired. Study observations and caveats: There was a bias toward anti-spike CD8 responses in VDJdb matching, which missed private and CD4 specificities.

The V gene lost 8 bases and the J gene lost 5 bases, with 8 bases spanning the gap. The CDR3 has 11 residues. Germline CDR1 reads SEHNR; CDR2 reads FQNEAQ (reference sequence). MiXCR was run by TCRdb on the 5' RACE reads, yielding one entry per CDR3 protein. This sample has over 45,000 distinct CDR3 sequences, with 4.5% to 7% found just once. The V gene is TRBV7-9, the J gene TRBJ2-3; D is unresolved. The TCR originated in an adult who was a healthcare worker with PCR-confirmed SARS-CoV-2 infection or an uninfected control (not recorded which). Sequenced sample: whole blood. The CDR3 here is CASPEVDTQYF. In DNA form, the CDR3 reads TGTGCCAGCCCTGAAGTAGATACGCAGTATTTT.